The 22 T cell receptor beta chains reported below all come from one sample, sequenced in a study of blood T cell repertoires in COVID-19. The repertoire was sequenced with immunoSEQ multiplex PCR; TCRdb's copy has only in-frame clones and lacks some. The table records 140,000 to 150,000 clones, about 87% of them present only once. Sequencing was carried out using peripheral blood. The receptors stem from a woman aged 50 to 60 with active or convalescent COVID-19.

J is TRBJ2-6 and V is TRBV15; 9 bases line up with TRBD2. Trimming removed 8 bases from V and 1 base from J; junction bases left unmatched: 9. CDR1 is LNHNV, CDR2 YYDKDF, per germline (reference sequence). The CDR3 runs to 17 residues. The CDR3 spells CATGSGSGRSGANVLTF. The CDR3 DNA is TGTGCCACCGGATCTGGTAGCGGGAGATCTGGGGCCAACGTCCTGACTTTC.

This chain uses TRBV7-9 with TRBJ2-2, with D uncertain. CDR1 is SEHNR and CDR2 is FQNEAQ in the germline V gene (reference sequence). V lost 4 bases and J 1 base, leaving 7 bases between the germline ends. The CDR3 spans 14 residues. CDR3 DNA: TGTGCCAGCAGCTCCCCGGGGAACACCGGGGAGCTGTTTTTT. Translated, it gives CASSSPGNTGELFF. The full variable domain, with the rest looked up from reference TRBV7-9 and TRBJ2-2, is DTGVSQNPRHKITKRGQNVTFRCDPISEHNRLYWYRQTLGQGPEFLTYFQNEAQLEKSRLLSDRFSAERPKGSFSTLEIQRTEQGDSAMYLCASSSPGNTGELFFGEGSRLTVL.

The chain uses TRBV5-6 and TRBJ1-1; TRBD1 agrees at 7 bases. The CDR3 has 15 residues. Germline lookup yields CDR1 SGHDT and CDR2 YYEEEE. The V gene end was trimmed by 0 bases and the J gene end by 6 bases; junction bases not matched to a gene: 8. The CDR3 protein is CASSLGGQLAAEAFF. As DNA, the CDR3 is TGTGCCAGCAGCTTGGGGGGACAGCTGGCCGCTGAAGCTTTCTTT. The full variable domain, completed using reference TRBV5-6 and TRBJ1-1, is DAGVTQSPTHLIKTRGQQVTLRCSPKSGHDTVSWYQQALGQGPQFIFQYYEEEERQRGNFPDRFSGHQFPNYSSELNVNALLLGDSALYLCASSLGGQLAAEAFFGQGTRLTVV.

This CDR3 is CASNNPGGLYGYTF. CDR3 nucleotides: TGTGCCAGCAACAATCCAGGGGGGTTATATGGCTACACCTTC. The chain has TRBV7-2 and TRBJ1-2, with TRBD1 matching 7 bases. Germline trimming cut 7 bases from V and 5 bases from J; bases unmatched to any gene: 10. Germline lookup yields CDR1 SGHTA and CDR2 FQGNSA. The CDR3 is 14 residues long.

The chain links TRBV7-6 to TRBJ2-5, with 7 bases that match TRBD1. Trimming took 2 bases from V and 4 from J; bases not matched to a gene: 7. The CDR3 covers 15 residues. CDR1 SGHVS and CDR2 FNYEAQ come from the germline V gene. This CDR3 is CASSLSGQVGETQYF. CDR3 coding DNA: TGTGCCAGCAGCTTAAGTGGACAGGTGGGAGAGACCCAGTACTTC. Based on the CDR3 plus reference TRBV7-6 and TRBJ2-5, the full variable domain is GAGVSQSPRYKVTKRGQDVALRCDPISGHVSLYWYRQALGQGPEFLTYFNYEAQQDKSGLPNDRFSAERPEGSISTLTIQRTEQRDSAMYRCASSLSGQVGETQYFGPGTRLLVL.

The chain links TRBV4-3 to TRBJ2-7; 8 positions agree with TRBD1. The CDR3 has 15 residues. The V gene's germline CDR1 is LGHNA and CDR2 YSLEER. J lost 3 bases, V lost 3 bases, and 7 bases had no gene match. The CDR3 bases are TGCGCCAGCAGCCAGGCAGGGGGCATCGGCTACGAGCAGTACTTC. Amino acid sequence: CASSQAGGIGYEQYF.

This chain uses TRBV9 with TRBJ2-3, with 12 bases that match TRBD1. V shed 6 bases, J shed 6 bases, and the junction held 8 bases outside the gene matches. Per germline, CDR1 SGDLS and CDR2 YYNGEE. The CDR3 is 15 amino acids. DNA of the CDR3: TGTGCCAGCACTCGGGGGGACAGGGGGCTTGATACGCAGTATTTT. Protein product: CASTRGDRGLDTQYF.

The chain employs TRBV27 and TRBJ2-7; maybe TRBD1 (6 bases). V lost 4 bases to trimming and J lost 0 bases, with 13 bases between them. Germline V gene lookup returns CDR1 MNHEY and CDR2 SMNVEV (reference sequence). The CDR3 runs 15 residues. The DNA for the CDR3 is TGTGCCAGCAGTTGGCGACAGGAAGCCTCCTACGAGCAGTACTTC. It encodes CASSWRQEASYEQYF.

The V call is TRBV2, the J call TRBJ1-1; D is perhaps TRBD1 (5 bases). The germline V gene encodes CDR1 SNHLY and CDR2 FYNNEI. Trimming removed 6 bases from V and 4 bases from J, with 18 bases in between. CDR3 size: 15 residues. CDR3 nucleotide sequence: TGTGCCAGCAGCTCAGTATCAGGGTCTGGCACTGAAGCTTTCTTT. Translated, it gives CASSSVSGSGTEAFF. The full variable domain, completed using reference TRBV2 and TRBJ1-1, is EPEVTQTPSHQVTQMGQEVILRCVPISNHLYFYWYRQILGQKVEFLVSFYNNEISEKSEIFDDQFSVERPDGSNFTLKIRSTKLEDSAMYFCASSSVSGSGTEAFFGQGTRLTVV.

V usage is TRBV3-1 (or the pseudogene TRBV3-2) and J usage is TRBJ2-2, with 9 bases aligning to TRBD2. Germline assignment: CDR1 LGHDT and CDR2 YNNKEL (reference sequence). The CDR3 totals 17 residues. Trimming at V came to 2 bases and at J to 4 bases, leaving 8 bases not matched to a gene. CDR3 region: CASSQRLAGPFTGELFF. Written as DNA, the CDR3 is TGTGCCAGCAGCCAACGGCTAGCGGGGCCTTTCACCGGGGAGCTGTTTTTT.

This clone showed up just once. The gene calls are TRBV6-1 and TRBJ1-5; D gene ambiguous. The CDR3 totals 16 residues. Germline assignment: CDR1 MNHNS and CDR2 SASEGT. V dropped 4 bases and J dropped 0 bases, with 13 bases sitting between them. The CDR3 protein is CASSATRGNSNQPQHF. The CDR3 coding sequence is TGTGCCAGCAGTGCAACGCGGGGTAATAGCAATCAGCCCCAGCATTTT.

The rearrangement joins TRBV7-6 to TRBJ1-1, with D perhaps TRBD1 (5 bases). Germline loops: CDR1 SGHVS, CDR2 FNYEAQ. Deletions cut 2 bases from V and 2 bases from J, with 6 bases between. This CDR3 contains 13 residues. This CDR3 reads CASSLQGNTEAFF. CDR3 nucleotide sequence: TGTGCCAGCAGCTTACAGGGCAACACTGAAGCTTTCTTT.

This chain uses TRBV7-2 with TRBJ1-3; unclear D gene. Germline-derived CDR1 and CDR2 are SGHTA and FQGNSA. This CDR3 is 14 amino acids long. V gave up 5 bases and J gave up 1 base, with 9 bases separating them. CDR3 coding DNA: TGTGCCAGCAGCCCGACTAGATCTGGAAACACCATATATTTT. This codes for CASSPTRSGNTIYF.

This sequence joins TRBV25-1 and TRBJ2-7; D remains ambiguous. This CDR3 has 11 amino acids. Trimming took off 4 bases at V and 6 bases at J, with 7 bases between the two ends. CDR1 and CDR2 (germline): MGHDK, SYGVNS. CDR3 protein: CASSVTGEQYF. The CDR3 nucleotides read TGTGCCAGCAGTGTCACCGGCGAGCAGTACTTC.

The chain carries TRBV15 and TRBJ1-2, with D possibly matching TRBD1 (6 bases). CDR1 and CDR2 from the germline V gene are LNHNV and YYDKDF (reference sequence). This CDR3 spans 15 amino acids. Trimming took 1 base from V and 6 from J, leaving 15 bases between them. CDR3 DNA sequence: TGTGCCACCAGCAGAGCGGGGGGCCGGGGTGATGGCTACACCTTC. This encodes CATSRAGGRGDGYTF.

The V gene is TRBV6-2 or TRBV6-3, the J gene TRBJ2-3; D possibly corresponds to TRBD2 (5 bases). Trimming pared 2 bases from V and 4 bases from J, leaving 16 bases between. CDR1 and CDR2 from the germline V gene are MNHEY and SVGEGT. There are 16 residues in the CDR3. This CDR3 is CASSYPLGGVADTQYF. In DNA form, the CDR3 reads TGTGCCAGCAGTTACCCACTAGGAGGAGTGGCAGATACGCAGTATTTT.

V is TRBV11-3 and J is TRBJ2-1; 9 positions match TRBD1. Germline V lookup: CDR1 SGHNT, CDR2 YENEEA. The CDR3 covers 13 residues. Unmatched junction bases numbered 3, after V lost 5 bases and J lost 7 bases. The DNA for the CDR3 is TGTGCCAGCAGCGGGACAGGGAAGAATGAGCAGTTCTTC. Its protein product is CASSGTGKNEQFF.

The chain links TRBV4-1 to TRBJ2-7; 9 bases map to TRBD1. Germline-derived CDR1 and CDR2 are MGHRA and YSYEKL. This CDR3 region has 17 residues. V was clipped by 2 bases and J by 6 bases; unmatched bases: 14. CDR3 protein: CASSQSSGQGQVLEQYF. In DNA, the CDR3 is TGCGCCAGCAGCCAAAGCTCGGGACAGGGTCAAGTTCTCGAGCAGTACTTC.

The chain couples TRBV28 to TRBJ1-6; 9 bases are shared with TRBD1. Per the germline V gene, CDR1 is MDHEN and CDR2 is SYDVKM. V was pared by 4 bases and J by 7 bases, with 11 bases of the junction left unmatched. The CDR3 length is 17 residues. The CDR3 loop is CASSSLGGGQGNSPLHF. Here the CDR3 DNA reads TGTGCCAGCAGTTCTCTGGGGGGGGGACAGGGAAATTCACCCCTCCACTTT.

This clone appeared once. The rearrangement links TRBV27 to TRBJ2-7, with D maybe TRBD2 (6 bases). The CDR3 is 20 residues long. V was clipped by 1 base and J by 0 bases, with 25 bases between them. Per germline, CDR1 MNHEY and CDR2 SMNVEV (reference sequence). CDR3 DNA: TGTGCCAGCAGTTTATACGGAGACGGGACTCTTAAAAAAGGCTCCTACGAGCAGTACTTC. This translates into CASSLYGDGTLKKGSYEQYF.

The chain combines TRBV18 with TRBJ1-1; D gene ambiguous. Germline CDR1 reads KGHSH; CDR2 reads LQKENI. V was trimmed by 4 bases and J by 0 bases, leaving 12 bases between them. The CDR3 loop spans 15 amino acids. The CDR3 DNA reads TGTGCCAGCTCACGCTTGACATTTATGAACACTGAAGCTTTCTTT. Its protein product is CASSRLTFMNTEAFF.

The J gene is TRBJ2-1, the V gene TRBV27; 11 nucleotides agree with TRBD2. Germline loops: CDR1 MNHEY, CDR2 SMNVEV (reference sequence). The CDR3 is made up of 17 amino acids. Trimming took 5 bases from V and 0 from J; bases not matched to a gene: 6. The CDR3 spells CASSVPTSGNSYNEQFF. CDR3 nucleotide sequence: TGTGCCAGCAGTGTTCCGACTAGCGGGAACTCCTACAATGAGCAGTTCTTC.